This entry lists 16 T cell receptor beta chains sequenced from one sample in a study of blood T cell repertoires in COVID-19. Measured with immunoSEQ multiplex PCR; TCRdb has only the in-frame clones, and not every one. Here the sample spans 130,000 or so clones, around 84% being singletons. What was sequenced was peripheral blood. The receptor source for this set is a woman older than 75 with acute or convalescent COVID-19.

This clone was detected a few times. V is TRBV19 and J is TRBJ1-2, with D unclear. This CDR3 has 13 residues. Germline-derived CDR1 and CDR2 are LNHDA and SQIVND (reference sequence). Trimming cost V 7 bases and J 0 bases, with 9 bases left between them. In DNA form, the CDR3 reads TGTGCCAGTAAGGCGGGAGCTAACTATGGCTACACCTTC. Its translation is CASKAGANYGYTF.

V and J are TRBV5-6 and TRBJ1-3, with D hard to call. Looked up from germline, CDR1 is SGHDT and CDR2 is YYEEEE. CDR3 size: 16 residues. Trimming removed 3 bases from V and 0 bases from J, with 13 bases in between. The CDR3 bases are TGTGCCAGCAGCTACCTAACCCTCGACTCTGGAAACACCATATATTTT. Its protein product is CASSYLTLDSGNTIYF.

This clone was detected only once. The V gene is TRBV7-6, the J gene TRBJ2-7; 7 nucleotides line up with TRBD1. Losses at the gene ends were 2 bases for V and 5 bases for J; bases not matched to a gene: 12. Looked up from germline, CDR1 is SGHVS and CDR2 is FNYEAQ. This CDR3 contains 16 residues. Here the CDR3 DNA reads TGTGCCAGCAGCTTAATTTCGTCAGGGGGATCGCACGAGCAGTACTTC. It translates to CASSLISSGGSHEQYF.

This sequence joins TRBV4-3 and TRBJ2-2; 8 bases fit TRBD1. CDR1 LGHNA and CDR2 YSLEER come from the germline V gene. This CDR3 region has 15 residues. Trimming removed 4 bases from V and 6 bases from J; junction bases left unmatched: 7. Here the CDR3 DNA reads TGCGCCAGCAGCCTGACACAGGGGGTGGCCGGGGAGCTGTTTTTT. It is translated as CASSLTQGVAGELFF.

The chain uses TRBV7-9 and TRBJ2-1; perhaps TRBD1 as D (5 bases). This CDR3 is 15 amino acids long. Germline V gives CDR1 SEHNR, CDR2 FQNEAQ (reference sequence). The V and J ends lost 2 bases and 5 bases respectively, with 13 bases between them. CDR3: CASSLRQSSDNEQFF. For the CDR3, the DNA is TGTGCCAGCAGCTTACGACAGAGTTCCGACAATGAGCAGTTCTTC.

The V and J genes are TRBV3-1 (or the pseudogene TRBV3-2) and TRBJ2-1, with 8 positions matching TRBD2. The germline V gene encodes CDR1 LGHDT and CDR2 YNNKEL (reference sequence). This CDR3 has 16 residues. V lost 5 bases, J lost 2 bases, and 8 bases stayed unmatched. CDR3 region: CASSRRRGDPYNEQFF. CDR3 in DNA: TGTGCCAGCAGCAGGAGGCGGGGGGACCCCTACAATGAGCAGTTCTTC.

This chain uses TRBV2 with TRBJ2-1; 13 bases fit TRBD2. V lost 6 bases, J lost 9 bases, and 5 bases stayed unmatched. Germline V gene sequence: CDR1 SNHLY, CDR2 FYNNEI. The CDR3 sequence is 14 residues long. The CDR3 loop is CASSWTSGSGEQFF. CDR3 bases: TGTGCCAGCAGCTGGACTAGCGGGAGTGGTGAGCAGTTCTTC.

V usage is TRBV19 and J usage is TRBJ1-6, with unresolved D. There are 15 residues in the CDR3. Trimming removed 6 bases at V and 5 bases at J, with 14 bases between. Germline-derived CDR1 and CDR2 are LNHDA and SQIVND (reference sequence). The CDR3 DNA is TGTGCCAGTAGAGAGAACAGTGCCCATAATTCACCCCTCCACTTT. Translated: CASRENSAHNSPLHF.

The chain couples TRBV29-1 to TRBJ1-1; 7 bases are a match to TRBD1. The germline V gene encodes CDR1 SQVTM and CDR2 ANQGSEA. The trim removed 7 bases at V and 0 bases at J, leaving 5 bases unmatched. The CDR3 is made up of 13 amino acids. This chain's CDR3 is CSARTGLNTEAFF. The CDR3 DNA is TGCAGCGCCAGGACAGGCTTGAACACTGAAGCTTTCTTT.

The chain combines TRBV4-1 with TRBJ2-3; 7 bases fit TRBD1. The CDR3 extends over 15 amino acids. In germline, CDR1 is MGHRA, CDR2 YSYEKL. Losses at the gene ends were 3 bases for V and 4 bases for J; bases not matched to a gene: 7. The CDR3 is CASSQQGVPPDTQYF. CDR3 in DNA: TGCGCCAGCAGCCAGCAGGGGGTTCCTCCAGATACGCAGTATTTT.

The chain's CDR3 is CASSKRTGRNTEAFF. CDR3 DNA sequence: TGTGCCAGCAGCAAAAGGACAGGGCGGAACACTGAAGCTTTCTTT. J is TRBJ1-1 and V is TRBV5-6; 8 positions match TRBD1. Losses at the gene ends were 4 bases for V and 1 base for J; bases not matched to a gene: 6. Germline lookup yields CDR1 SGHDT and CDR2 YYEEEE. There are 15 residues in the CDR3.

V gene TRBV2 combines with J gene TRBJ1-4, with D hard to call. This CDR3 is built from 14 residues. Trimming took off 4 bases at V and 4 bases at J, with 10 bases between the two ends. The germline gives CDR1 SNHLY, CDR2 FYNNEI. As DNA, the CDR3 is TGTGCCAGCAGTGTGACCAGACTTAATGAAAAACTGTTTTTT. Its translation is CASSVTRLNEKLFF. Variable domain in full (rest from reference TRBV2 and TRBJ1-4): EPEVTQTPSHQVTQMGQEVILRCVPISNHLYFYWYRQILGQKVEFLVSFYNNEISEKSEIFDDQFSVERPDGSNFTLKIRSTKLEDSAMYFCASSVTRLNEKLFFGSGTQLSVL.

This clone was detected a few times. The chain employs TRBV12-5 and TRBJ1-5; TRBD1 matches 10 bases. CDR1 is LGHNT and CDR2 is FRNRAP in the germline V gene. Germline trimming cut 2 bases from V and 7 bases from J; bases unmatched to any gene: 5. This CDR3 contains 15 residues. The CDR3: CASGLLTGGGQPQHF. DNA for the CDR3: TGTGCTAGTGGTTTGCTGACAGGGGGCGGGCAGCCCCAGCATTTT.

V is TRBV2 and J is TRBJ2-3; a possible D gene is TRBD2 (5 bases). Trimming took 8 bases from V and 2 from J, leaving 17 bases between them. Looked up from germline, CDR1 is SNHLY and CDR2 is FYNNEI. CDR3 length: 15 residues. CDR3 DNA sequence: TGTGCCAGCTCCCGTATAGCGACAAACACAGATACGCAGTATTTT. Translated, it gives CASSRIATNTDTQYF.

CDR3 region: CAWMDGDREGETQYF. Written as DNA, the CDR3 is TGTGCCTGGATGGATGGGGACAGGGAGGGAGAGACCCAGTACTTC. The rearrangement links TRBV30 to TRBJ2-5; 9 bases match TRBD1. The junction had 10 bases not matched to a gene; V was cut back by 4 bases and J by 4 bases. Germline V lookup: CDR1 GTSNPN, CDR2 SVGIG (reference sequence). The length of the CDR3 is 15 residues.

J is TRBJ1-1 and V is TRBV19; 8 bases line up with TRBD1. This CDR3 has 13 residues. Germline V lookup: CDR1 LNHDA, CDR2 SQIVND (reference sequence). The ends lost 4 bases at V and 7 bases at J; junction bases unmatched: 5. CDR3 DNA sequence: TGTGCCAGTAGTACGGTAGGACAGGGTGAAGCTTTCTTT. This sequence encodes CASSTVGQGEAFF.